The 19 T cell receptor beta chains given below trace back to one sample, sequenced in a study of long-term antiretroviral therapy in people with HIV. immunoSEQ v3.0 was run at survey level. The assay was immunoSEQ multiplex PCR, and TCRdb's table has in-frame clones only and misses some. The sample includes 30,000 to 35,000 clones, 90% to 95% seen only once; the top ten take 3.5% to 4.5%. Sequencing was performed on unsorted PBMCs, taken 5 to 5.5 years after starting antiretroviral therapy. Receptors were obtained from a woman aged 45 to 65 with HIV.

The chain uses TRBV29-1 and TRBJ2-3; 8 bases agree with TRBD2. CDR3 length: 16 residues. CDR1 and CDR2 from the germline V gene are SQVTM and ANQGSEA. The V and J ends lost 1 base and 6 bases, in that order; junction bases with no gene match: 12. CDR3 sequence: CSVEGGGAGLGDTQYF. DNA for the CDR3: TGCAGCGTTGAAGGCGGGGGTGCGGGACTAGGCGATACGCAGTATTTT.

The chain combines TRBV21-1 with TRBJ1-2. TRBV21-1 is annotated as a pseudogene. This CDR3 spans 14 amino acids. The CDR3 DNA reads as TGTGCCAGCAGCAACGGTAGAGGAAACTATGGCTACACCTTC. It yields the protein CASSNGRGNYGYTF.

CDR3: CASSLGDSYNEQFF. The CDR3 DNA reads as TGCGCCAGCAGCCTAGGGGACAGCTACAATGAGCAGTTCTTC. V is TRBV5-1 and J is TRBJ2-1; 7 bases align to TRBD1. The V segment lost 4 bases and the J segment 3 bases; nucleotides outside the gene matches: 4. Germline values: CDR1 SGHRS, CDR2 YFSETQ. This CDR3 is built from 14 residues.

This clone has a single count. CDR3 residues: CASSRGPGSGELFF. The CDR3 bases are TGTGCCAGCAGTCGGGGGCCAGGGTCCGGGGAGCTGTTTTTT. This rearrangement joins TRBV5-6 to TRBJ2-2; D tentatively reads TRBD1 or TRBD2 (6 bases each). The CDR3 spans 14 residues. The germline gives CDR1 SGHDT, CDR2 YYEEEE. V was pared by 5 bases and J by 6 bases, with 14 bases between.

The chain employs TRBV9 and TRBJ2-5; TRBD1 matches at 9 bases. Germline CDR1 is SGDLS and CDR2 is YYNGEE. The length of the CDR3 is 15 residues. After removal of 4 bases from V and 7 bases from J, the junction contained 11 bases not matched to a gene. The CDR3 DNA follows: TGTGCCAGCAGCCCAAGGGGGGACAGGGAATCGACCCAGTACTTC. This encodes CASSPRGDRESTQYF. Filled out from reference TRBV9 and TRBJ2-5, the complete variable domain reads DSGVTQTPKHLITATGQRVTLRCSPRSGDLSVYWYQQSLDQGLQFLIQYYNGEERAKGNILERFSAQQFPDLHSELNLSSLELGDSALYFCASSPRGDRESTQYFGPGTRLLVL.

This CDR3 reads CASSLFQLGTDTQYF. CDR3 bases: TGTGCCAGCAGCTTATTTCAACTAGGCACAGATACGCAGTATTTT. The genes are TRBV7-2 and TRBJ2-3, with D maybe TRBD2 (5 bases). This CDR3 region has 15 residues. The V end lost 2 bases, the J end lost 1 base, and 10 bases lay between the germline ends. The V gene's germline CDR1 is SGHTA and CDR2 FQGNSA.

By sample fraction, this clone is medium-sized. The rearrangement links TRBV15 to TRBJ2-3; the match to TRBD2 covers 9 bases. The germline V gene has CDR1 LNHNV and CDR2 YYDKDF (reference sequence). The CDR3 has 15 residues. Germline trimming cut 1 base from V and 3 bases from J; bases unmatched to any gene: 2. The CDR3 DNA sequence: TGTGCCACCAGCAGAGGCGGGGGGGCAACAGATACGCAGTATTTT. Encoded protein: CATSRGGGATDTQYF.

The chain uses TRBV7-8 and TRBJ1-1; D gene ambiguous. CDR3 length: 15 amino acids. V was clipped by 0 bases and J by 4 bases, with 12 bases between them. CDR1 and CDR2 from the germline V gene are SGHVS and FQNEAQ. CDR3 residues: CASSLALTDLTEAFF. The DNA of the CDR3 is TGTGCCAGCAGCTTAGCGCTAACGGACCTCACTGAAGCTTTCTTT.

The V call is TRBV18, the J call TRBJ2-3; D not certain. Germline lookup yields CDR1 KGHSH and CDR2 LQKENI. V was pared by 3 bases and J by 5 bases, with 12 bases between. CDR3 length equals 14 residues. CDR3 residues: CASSPPSRGDTQYF. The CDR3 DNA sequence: TGTGCCAGCTCACCCCCCTCCCGCGGAGATACGCAGTATTTT.

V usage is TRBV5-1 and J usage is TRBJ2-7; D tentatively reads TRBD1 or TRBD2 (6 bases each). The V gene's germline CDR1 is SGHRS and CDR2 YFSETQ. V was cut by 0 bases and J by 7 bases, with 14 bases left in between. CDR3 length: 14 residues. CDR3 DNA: TGCGCCAGCAGCTTGGAGAGGGGGGTAGGGGAGCAGTACTTC. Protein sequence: CASSLERGVGEQYF.

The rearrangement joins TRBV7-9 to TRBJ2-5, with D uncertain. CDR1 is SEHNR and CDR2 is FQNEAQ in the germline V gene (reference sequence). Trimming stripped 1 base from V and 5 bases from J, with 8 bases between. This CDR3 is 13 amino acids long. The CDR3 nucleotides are TGTGCCAGCAGCTTAGTCTCCTCGGAGACCCAGTACTTC. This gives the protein CASSLVSSETQYF.

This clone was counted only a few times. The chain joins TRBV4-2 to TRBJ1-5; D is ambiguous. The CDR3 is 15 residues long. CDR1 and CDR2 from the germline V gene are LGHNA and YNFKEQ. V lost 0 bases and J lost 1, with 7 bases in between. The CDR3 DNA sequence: TGTGCCAGCAGCCAAGATCTACAAAGCAATCAGCCCCAGCATTTT. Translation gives CASSQDLQSNQPQHF.

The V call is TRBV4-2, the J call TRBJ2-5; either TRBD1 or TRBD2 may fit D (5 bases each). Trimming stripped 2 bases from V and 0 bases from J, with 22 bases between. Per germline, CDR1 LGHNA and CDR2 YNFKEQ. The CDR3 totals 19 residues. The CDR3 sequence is CASSQNPRGFSLYQETQYF. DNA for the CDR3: TGTGCCAGCAGCCAAAACCCTCGGGGCTTCTCCCTGTACCAAGAGACCCAGTACTTC.

Written as DNA, the CDR3 is TGTGCCAGCAGCTCAGCTTCAGGGGTAAAGCGGGGCACTGAAGCTTTCTTT. It codes for CASSSASGVKRGTEAFF. The chain joins TRBV7-9 to TRBJ1-1, with D maybe TRBD1 (6 bases). This CDR3 has 17 amino acids. The germline V gene encodes CDR1 SEHNR and CDR2 FQNEAQ (reference sequence). With 4 bases removed from V and 4 bases from J, the gap between germline ends came to 22 bases.

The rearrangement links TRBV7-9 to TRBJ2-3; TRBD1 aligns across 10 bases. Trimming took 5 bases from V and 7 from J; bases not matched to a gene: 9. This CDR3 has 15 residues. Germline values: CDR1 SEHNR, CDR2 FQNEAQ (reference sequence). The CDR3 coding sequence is TGTGCCAGCAGCGAGCTGACAGGGGGCGCAAATACGCAGTATTTT. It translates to CASSELTGGANTQYF.

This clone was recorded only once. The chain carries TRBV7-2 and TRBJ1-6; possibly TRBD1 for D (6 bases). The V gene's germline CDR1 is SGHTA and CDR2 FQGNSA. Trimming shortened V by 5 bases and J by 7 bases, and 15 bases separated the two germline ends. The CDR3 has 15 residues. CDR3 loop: CASSAARTENSPLHF. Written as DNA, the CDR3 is TGTGCCAGCAGCGCGGCCCGGACAGAGAATTCACCCCTCCACTTT.

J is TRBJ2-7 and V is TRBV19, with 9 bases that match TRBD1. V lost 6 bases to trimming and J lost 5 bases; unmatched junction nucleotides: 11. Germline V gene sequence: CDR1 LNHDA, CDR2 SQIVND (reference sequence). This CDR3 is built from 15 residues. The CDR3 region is CASSPTGTGNNEQYF. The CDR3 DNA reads TGTGCCAGTAGCCCCACCGGGACAGGGAATAACGAGCAGTACTTC.

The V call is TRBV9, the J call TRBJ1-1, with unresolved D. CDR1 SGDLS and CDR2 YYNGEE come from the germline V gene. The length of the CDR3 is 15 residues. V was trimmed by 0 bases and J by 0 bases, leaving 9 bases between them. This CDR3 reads CASSVEADMNTEAFF. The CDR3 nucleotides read TGTGCCAGCAGCGTAGAGGCAGACATGAACACTGAAGCTTTCTTT.

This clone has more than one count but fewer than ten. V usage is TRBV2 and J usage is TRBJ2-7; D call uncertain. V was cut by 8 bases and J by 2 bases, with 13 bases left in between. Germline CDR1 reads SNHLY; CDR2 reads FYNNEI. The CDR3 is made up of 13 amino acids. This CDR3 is CASQTVGPYEQYF. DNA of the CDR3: TGTGCCAGCCAGACGGTTGGCCCCTACGAGCAGTACTTC. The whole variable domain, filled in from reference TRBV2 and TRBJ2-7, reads EPEVTQTPSHQVTQMGQEVILRCVPISNHLYFYWYRQILGQKVEFLVSFYNNEISEKSEIFDDQFSVERPDGSNFTLKIRSTKLEDSAMYFCASQTVGPYEQYFGPGTRLTVT.